This TCR beta chain was obtained from a study of T cells expressing NK-cell markers. Broader study findings: Topping the CD3+CD56-NKG2C+ fraction as well were these clonotypes, in several donors.

In the case of this clonotype: Its antigen is unknown.

Generation of TCR beta cDNA was performed by 5'RACE template switching incorporating UMIs. TCRdb re-called the 5' RACE reads and gives one entry per CDR3 protein, without DNA. The sample table includes about 260,000 distinct CDR3 sequences. The CDR3 spans 13 residues. Per germline, CDR1 DFQATT and CDR2 SNEGSKA (reference sequence). This clonotype was obtained from a woman between 18 and 70 years old in good health. The material sequenced was blood T cells: a sorted CD56 or NKG2C T cell subset, CD4+ or CD8+ T cells, or bulk PBMC T cells (not recorded which). The V and J genes are TRBV20-1 and TRBJ2-3; TCRdb gives TRBD1 as the D gene, but with no DNA this cannot be confirmed. Here the CDR3 reads CSAPGRSTDTQYF.